This is a list of T cell receptor beta chains from one sample in a study of shared clonotypes between healthy human individuals. Repertoires were generated with immunoSEQ multiplex PCR, while TCRdb's copy carries only in-frame clones and drops some. The profile shows about half a million clones, around four fifths of them singletons. Sequencing was done on a sample of PBMCs. These receptors came from a woman aged 40 to 55 in good health. Some clones in this sample may be carry-over from other donors' samples. Each CDR3 is given with its conserved first and last residue. Each record gives: D gene, V gene, J gene, clone size, CDR3 protein, CDR3 DNA. A D gene is named only where the DNA matches it firmly. Expanded clones get a size class; other rows say once, few or many, or leave the size out.

D gene: TRBD2
V gene: TRBV7-2
J gene: TRBJ2-7
clone size: NA
CDR3 protein: CASSLDGTSGNYEQYF
CDR3 DNA: TGTGCCAGCAGCTTAGACGGGACTAGCGGGAACTACGAGCAGTACTTC

D gene: TRBD2
V gene: TRBV7-7
J gene: TRBJ2-5
clone size: many
CDR3 protein: CASSLAGEDQTQYF
CDR3 DNA: TGTGCTAGCAGCCTAGCGGGAGAGGACCAGACCCAGTACTTC

D gene: TRBD2
V gene: TRBV4-2
J gene: TRBJ2-1
clone size: NA
CDR3 protein: CASSREGRAVNEQFF
CDR3 DNA: TGTGCCAGCAGCCGGGAGGGGAGGGCCGTCAATGAGCAGTTCTTC

D gene: TRBD2
V gene: TRBV5-1
J gene: TRBJ2-5
clone size: NA
CDR3 protein: CASTSATGLARETQYF
CDR3 DNA: TGCGCCAGCACTAGCGCCACGGGACTAGCTCGAGAGACCCAGTACTTC

D gene: NA
V gene: TRBV28
J gene: TRBJ2-7
clone size: NA
CDR3 protein: CASSLQGSYEQYF
CDR3 DNA: TGTGCCAGCAGTCTACAGGGCTCCTACGAGCAGTACTTC

D gene: NA
V gene: TRBV5-1
J gene: TRBJ2-7
clone size: NA
CDR3 protein: CASSWDMRTSYEQYF
CDR3 DNA: TGCGCCAGCAGCTGGGACATGAGGACATCCTACGAGCAGTACTTC

D gene: NA
V gene: TRBV30
J gene: TRBJ2-1
clone size: NA
CDR3 protein: CAWGDWQKFF
CDR3 DNA: TGTGCCTGGGGGGACTGGCAGAAGTTCTTC

D gene: NA
V gene: TRBV4-2
J gene: TRBJ1-4
clone size: NA
CDR3 protein: CASSQDEATNEKLFF
CDR3 DNA: TGTGCCAGCAGCCAAGATGAGGCAACTAATGAAAAACTGTTTTTT

D gene: NA
V gene: TRBV4-2
J gene: TRBJ1-1
clone size: NA
CDR3 protein: CASSSSGRGTEALF
CDR3 DNA: TGTGCCAGCAGCTCCTCCGGGAGGGGGACTGAAGCTCTCTTT

D gene: NA
V gene: TRBV7-2
J gene: TRBJ1-2
clone size: many
CDR3 protein: CASSLGGQASYGYTF
CDR3 DNA: TGTGCCAGCAGCTTAGGGGGGCAGGCCAGCTATGGCTACACCTTC